Sequencing of this T cell receptor beta chain was carried out in a study of blood T cell repertoires in COVID-19. Across the study: The United States, Italy and Spain provided the acute and convalescent COVID-19 samples. Sample material is recorded as cDNA or gDNA derived from T cells, B-cell-depleted T cells, or PBMCs.

Here immunoSEQ multiplex PCR was the method, and the copy in TCRdb shows in-frame clones only, minus some. This table holds over 150,000 clones, approximately 84% found once. V lost 5 bases, J lost 1 base, and 8 bases lay in between. This CDR3 has 13 residues. From germline, CDR1 is SGHTA and CDR2 FQGNSA. Source material: peripheral blood. This clonotype was obtained from a man aged 18 to 29 with active or convalescent COVID-19. J is TRBJ1-1 and V is TRBV7-2; no clear D gene. The CDR3 sequence: CASSPSPNTEAFF. DNA for the CDR3: TGTGCCAGCAGCCCTAGCCCGAACACTGAAGCTTTCTTT.